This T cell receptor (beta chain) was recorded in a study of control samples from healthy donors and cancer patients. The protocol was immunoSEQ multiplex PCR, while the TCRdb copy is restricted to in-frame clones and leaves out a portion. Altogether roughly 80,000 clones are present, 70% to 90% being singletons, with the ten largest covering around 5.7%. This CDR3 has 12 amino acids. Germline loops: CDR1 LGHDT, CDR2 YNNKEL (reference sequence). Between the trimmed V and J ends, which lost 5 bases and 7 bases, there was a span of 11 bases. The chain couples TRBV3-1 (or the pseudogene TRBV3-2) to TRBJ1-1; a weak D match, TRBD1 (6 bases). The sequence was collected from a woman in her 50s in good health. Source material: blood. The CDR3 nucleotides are TGTGCCAGCAGCATACAGGGAGGTGAAGCTTTCTTT. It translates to CASSIQGGEAFF.